The source of this T cell receptor (beta chain) is a study of blood T cell repertoires in COVID-19. Study details: Sites in the United States, Italy and Spain provided acute and convalescent COVID-19 samples. PBMCs, B-cell-depleted T cells, or T cells were the source of the cDNA or gDNA that made up the material.

In the study's own analysis: Amplification of reference gene primers provided the estimated nucleated cell counts. Some clones are missing from TCRdb's copy, which holds only in-frame ones; the method was immunoSEQ multiplex PCR. The V and J calls and clone size are taken from that table; D and trimming were inferred from the DNA. There are some 120,000 clones in the sample; more than 65% occur only once, and roughly 25% lies in the top ten. The germline gives CDR1 SGHVS, CDR2 FNYEAQ. Trimming removed 4 bases from V and 1 base from J, with 14 bases in between. CDR3 size: 16 residues. The source is a human donor in a cohort sampled during active COVID-19. Sequences were obtained from peripheral blood. V gene TRBV7-6 combines with J gene TRBJ2-1, with a possible D match to TRBD1 (5 bases). As DNA, the CDR3 is TGTGCCAGCAGCTCCCTTCCCGCAGGGTCCTACAATGAGCAGTTCTTC. Translation gives CASSSLPAGSYNEQFF.